This record covers a single T cell receptor (beta chain). These data originate in a study of T cell responses to AZD1222 COVID-19 vaccine. There are 15 residues in the CDR3. V lost 0 bases, J lost 6 bases, and 12 bases lay in between. Germline lookup yields CDR1 SNHLY and CDR2 FYNNEI. Profiling relied on immunoSEQ multiplex PCR, and the TCRdb table lists in-frame clones only, not all of them. Found here are 150,000 to 180,000 clones, about 88% of them singletons; the top ten hold approximately 20%. The V call is TRBV2, the J call TRBJ1-5; D possibly corresponds to TRBD1 (5 bases). The clonotype originates from an adult in good health. Sample: peripheral blood, taken on day 0 of AZD1222 vaccination. CDR3 DNA sequence: TGTGCCAGCAGTGAAGCGCTCGGGGGGGGTCAGCCCCAGCATTTT. This gives the protein CASSEALGGGQPQHF.